A selection of T cell receptor beta chains follows, all from one sample in a study of blood T cell repertoires in COVID-19. This table comes from immunoSEQ multiplex PCR, and its TCRdb copy is limited to in-frame clones, with some not included. Among about 99,000 clones listed, around 83% were seen once. The specimen sequenced was peripheral blood. The source is a woman aged 55-75 years in a cohort sampled during active or convalescent COVID-19. Both conserved end residues are part of each CDR3. The order of the fields is D gene, clone size, J gene, V gene, CDR3 DNA, CDR3 protein. The D gene is left open where the match is weak. Some rows have no size entry. The others give once, few or many, or a class for an expanded clone.

d_gene: NA; abundance: NA; j_gene: TRBJ1-5; v_gene: TRBV6-1; CDR3nt: TGTGCCAGCAGCGAAGGGGGTTCCGGCACTAGGAATCAGCCCCAGCATTTT; CDR3aa: CASSEGGSGTRNQPQHF
d_gene: NA; abundance: NA; j_gene: TRBJ1-2; v_gene: TRBV2; CDR3nt: TGTGCCAGCACTCGACAGTTTACTAACTATGGCTACACCTTC; CDR3aa: CASTRQFTNYGYTF
d_gene: NA; abundance: NA; j_gene: TRBJ2-1; v_gene: TRBV10-3; CDR3nt: TGTGCCATCAGGCGGGACTTGAGCTCCTACAATGAGCAGTTCTTC; CDR3aa: CAIRRDLSSYNEQFF
d_gene: TRBD1; abundance: NA; j_gene: TRBJ1-1; v_gene: TRBV7-8; CDR3nt: TGTGCCAGCAGCAACCGGGACAGGGCCTCCACTGAAGCTTTCTTT; CDR3aa: CASSNRDRASTEAFF
d_gene: NA; abundance: NA; j_gene: TRBJ2-7; v_gene: TRBV19; CDR3nt: TGTGCCAGTAGTACCACTCTGGACAGTTACGAGCAGTACTTC; CDR3aa: CASSTTLDSYEQYF
d_gene: NA; abundance: few; j_gene: TRBJ2-2; v_gene: TRBV4-2; CDR3nt: TGTGCCAGCAGCCAACCGGGAGCGACGACCGGGGAGCTGTTTTTT; CDR3aa: CASSQPGATTGELFF
d_gene: TRBD2; abundance: NA; j_gene: TRBJ2-5; v_gene: TRBV9; CDR3nt: TGTGCCAGCAGCCCGGGGACTAGCGGGAGAGAGACCCAGTACTTC; CDR3aa: CASSPGTSGRETQYF
d_gene: TRBD1; abundance: NA; j_gene: TRBJ1-3; v_gene: TRBV2; CDR3nt: TGTGCCAGCACCCAGCCGGGACAGGGTGGGAACACCATATATTTT; CDR3aa: CASTQPGQGGNTIYF
d_gene: TRBD1; abundance: NA; j_gene: TRBJ1-2; v_gene: TRBV11-2; CDR3nt: TGTGCCAGCAGCTTAAGCAGGGGGCCCTTACTCTATGGCTACACCTTC; CDR3aa: CASSLSRGPLLYGYTF
d_gene: TRBD1; abundance: NA; j_gene: TRBJ2-7; v_gene: TRBV9; CDR3nt: TGTGCCAGCAGCTTCTCGGACAGGGACAACGAGCAGTACTTC; CDR3aa: CASSFSDRDNEQYF
d_gene: NA; abundance: NA; j_gene: TRBJ2-7; v_gene: TRBV7-3; CDR3nt: TGTGCCAGCAGCTTAATGGGGGGTTACGAGCAGTACTTC; CDR3aa: CASSLMGGYEQYF
d_gene: TRBD2; abundance: NA; j_gene: TRBJ2-3; v_gene: TRBV3-1/TRBV3-2; CDR3nt: TGTGCCAGCAGCCCGAACAGCGGGAAGACAGATACGCAGTATTTT; CDR3aa: CASSPNSGKTDTQYF
d_gene: TRBD1; abundance: NA; j_gene: TRBJ2-5; v_gene: TRBV19; CDR3nt: TGTGCCAGTAGTATCGGCGGGACAGGACAAGAGACCCAGTACTTC; CDR3aa: CASSIGGTGQETQYF
d_gene: TRBD2; abundance: NA; j_gene: TRBJ2-1; v_gene: TRBV7-3; CDR3nt: TGTGCCAGCAGCTACGTCGGGGGGAACTTACAGTTCTTC; CDR3aa: CASSYVGGNLQFF
d_gene: TRBD1; abundance: few; j_gene: TRBJ1-6; v_gene: TRBV2; CDR3nt: TGTGCCAGCGCCGGACAGGGGGCTAATTCACCCCTCCACTTT; CDR3aa: CASAGQGANSPLHF